The clone carrying this T cell receptor (beta chain) was seen many times. The sample belongs to a study of CDR3 diversity in severe acne. The CDR3 is 15 amino acids. The V segment lost 7 bases and the J segment 1 base; nucleotides outside the gene matches: 4. MiXCR, applied by TCRdb to the PCR reads, yields one record per CDR3 protein. The sample lists 85,000 to 120,000 distinct CDR3 sequences, more than 45% occurring once. The sequence was obtained from a male donor with acne. Sequencing was performed on blood. This chain joins TRBV12-3 or TRBV12-4 and TRBJ2-2; 9 bases align to TRBD2. The CDR3 spells CASTGLALNTGELFF. Here the CDR3 DNA reads TGTGCCAGCACGGGACTAGCCTTGAACACCGGGGAGCTGTTTTTT.